This T cell receptor beta chain was documented in a study of shared clonotypes between healthy human individuals. The donors were all Caucasian adults (living in Nashville, Tennessee). The CDR3 sequence is 17 residues long. Germline V lookup: CDR1 LGHNA, CDR2 YSLEER. The V end was cut by 4 bases, the J end by 0 bases, with 16 bases between. Clones were read by immunoSEQ multiplex PCR, and TCRdb kept only the in-frame ones, dropping some. The sample lists approximately 940,000 clones, about 80% occurring once. The specimen was memory CD4+ T cells sorted from blood. This sample's subset: CD45RA-negative fraction. The V and J genes are TRBV4-3 and TRBJ2-1; D is perhaps TRBD1 (6 bases). This clonotype was sampled from a man aged 18 to 30 in good health. The CDR3 region has the DNA TGCGCCAGCAGCCTCTACCGACAGGCGAGCTCCTACAATGAGCAGTTCTTC. Translating it yields CASSLYRQASSYNEQFF.